This TCR beta chain came from a study of regulatory T cells in long-lasting Graves disease (dated by TCRdb to 2020 to 2023). In terms of the full investigation: Patients with newly diagnosed Graves' disease had been on antithyroid drugs for under 3 months. Patients with persistent Graves' disease were compared with patients with newly diagnosed Graves' disease using TCR sequencing and RNA sequencing of peripheral blood. The study took place in China and was registered as a clinical trial. A total of some 33 samples were covered by TCR sequencing, comprising approximately 13 persistent and about 20 newly diagnosed Graves' disease patients.

The germline V gene sets CDR1 to MDHEN and CDR2 to SYDVKM. Trimmed from V: 8 bases; trimmed from J: 1 base; junction bases lacking a gene match: 14. From the cysteine up to the phenylalanine, the CDR3 has a length of 17 residues. Kept here is only the CDR3 DNA, which spans 51 bases and is read in frame from base 1. The sample's time point label, decoded: newly diagnosed GD, antithyroid drugs for less than 3 months. For both TCR sequencing and RNA sequencing, RNA was extracted from PBMCs using TRIzol. The diagnosis of Graves' disease was made according to American Thyroid Association guidelines. The patients came from an endocrinology department in Xi'an, China. From each patient, about 8.9 milliliters of peripheral blood was collected into an EDTA anticoagulant tube. PBMCs were isolated by Ficoll Paque Plus density gradient separation without further T cell sorting. An Agilent 2100 Bioanalyzer and agarose gel were used to check RNA quality, while a NanoDrop 2000 measured RNA concentration.

Results and caveats for the whole study, not just this receptor: Sequencing and analysis were limited to the TCR beta chain. Persistent disease showed preferential use of TRBV28, TRBJ1-2 and TRBJ2-5, whereas newly diagnosed disease favored TRBV20-1 and TRBJ2-1. Peripheral blood alone was examined, since thyroid tissue, which constituted the primary lesion, could not be accessed. The authors acknowledged the small sample size as a limitation that may reduce accuracy. Compared with newly diagnosed patients, patients with persistent Graves' disease had lower TCR Shannon entropy and fewer highly expanded clones, which suggests clonal expansion. Persistent patients shared more public clonotypes among themselves (roughly 2,700) than newly diagnosed patients did (over 950).

The library was made by multiplex PCR. Sequenced using an Illumina HiSeq 4000. TCR beta libraries were built with iRepertoire HTBI primers and Arm-PCR amplification of CDR3 regions. Before sequencing, the PCR products went through gel purification. On the study's bioinformatics: A total of around 59 TRBV and 14 TRBJ segments were identified across samples and were used for gene usage analysis of CDR3 amino acid clonotypes. Filtered high-quality paired reads were merged into contigs using COPE and FqMerger. BLAST was used to align contigs to the IMGT TRBV, TRBD and TRBJ reference genes, and CDR3 was defined following IMGT. Highly expanded clones were defined as clonotypes with a frequency above 0.1%. Repertoire diversity was measured by Shannon entropy, and V-J evenness by the Gini coefficient. A clonotype found in more than one individual was treated as public. The public reads were run again by TCRdb, first through fastp at Q25 and then through MiXCR, and only productive beta chains were kept. Entries that share a CDR3 protein sequence are merged under the most common genes and DNA. The V and J calls were not made by the authors but by TCRdb's processing. The sample has 200,000 to 250,000 distinct CDR3 sequences on record, 20% of them singletons. About 14% of the sample lies in the top ten.

This clonotype was detected many times. Which antigen it targets is not known. No base quality information exists; no much larger clone differs at one position. The V and J segments used are TRBV28 and TRBJ2-1, with TRBD2 identical over 7 junction bases. This receptor was obtained from a female donor with Graves disease. The sample consisted of peripheral blood mononuclear cells (PBMCs), taken at new diagnosis, from a patient treated with antithyroid drugs. This receptor has the CDR3 CASYPWASGNSYNEQFF. The nucleotides read TGTGCCAGCTACCCTTGGGCTAGCGGAAATTCCTACAATGAGCAGTTCTTC.